This TCR beta chain was recovered during a study of blood T cell repertoires in COVID-19. For the study at large: Acute and convalescent COVID-19 specimens originated in the United States, Italy and Spain. Sources were T cells, B-cell-depleted T cells, or PBMCs; the material itself was cDNA or gDNA.

As originally analysed: Amplification with reference gene primers provided the estimates of nucleated cell counts. Sequenced by immunoSEQ multiplex PCR; TCRdb stores in-frame clones only, minus some. The V and J calls and clone size are taken from that table; D and trimming were inferred from the DNA. The repertoire holds 25,000 to 30,000 clones, with approximately 88% as singletons. The TCR sequence derives from a human donor in a cohort sampled during active COVID-19. The sequencing input was peripheral blood.

CDR3 loop: CASSQDLSSVREQYF. The CDR3 bases are TGCGCCAGCAGCCAAGATTTGTCCTCGGTTCGCGAGCAGTACTTC. The chain employs TRBV4-1 and TRBJ2-7, with D unclear. V was cut by 0 bases and J by 6 bases, with 15 bases left in between. The germline V gene encodes CDR1 MGHRA and CDR2 YSYEKL. The CDR3 covers 15 residues.